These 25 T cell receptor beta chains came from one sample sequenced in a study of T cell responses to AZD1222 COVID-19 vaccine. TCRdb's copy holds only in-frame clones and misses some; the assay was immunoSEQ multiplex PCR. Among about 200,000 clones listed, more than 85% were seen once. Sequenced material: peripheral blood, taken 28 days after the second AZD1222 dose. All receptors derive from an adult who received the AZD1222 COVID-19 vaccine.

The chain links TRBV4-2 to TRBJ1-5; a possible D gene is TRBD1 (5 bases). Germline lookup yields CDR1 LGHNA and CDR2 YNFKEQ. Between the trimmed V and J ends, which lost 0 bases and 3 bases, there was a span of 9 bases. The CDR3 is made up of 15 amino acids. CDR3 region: CASSQDRGPNQPQHF. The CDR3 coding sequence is TGTGCCAGCAGCCAAGATAGGGGCCCCAATCAGCCCCAGCATTTT.

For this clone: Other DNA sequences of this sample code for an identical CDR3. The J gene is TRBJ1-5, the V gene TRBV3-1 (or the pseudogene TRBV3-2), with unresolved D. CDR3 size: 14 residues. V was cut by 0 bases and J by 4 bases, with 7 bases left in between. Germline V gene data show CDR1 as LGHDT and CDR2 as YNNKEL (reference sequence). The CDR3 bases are TGTGCCAGCAGCCAAGACGGTGGAAATCAGCCCCAGCATTTT. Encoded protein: CASSQDGGNQPQHF.

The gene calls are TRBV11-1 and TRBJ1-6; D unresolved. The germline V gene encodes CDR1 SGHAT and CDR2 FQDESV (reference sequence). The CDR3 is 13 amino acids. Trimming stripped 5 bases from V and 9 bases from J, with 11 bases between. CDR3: CASSPSSGSPLHF. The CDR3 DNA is TGTGCCAGCAGCCCCTCAAGTGGTTCACCCCTCCACTTT.

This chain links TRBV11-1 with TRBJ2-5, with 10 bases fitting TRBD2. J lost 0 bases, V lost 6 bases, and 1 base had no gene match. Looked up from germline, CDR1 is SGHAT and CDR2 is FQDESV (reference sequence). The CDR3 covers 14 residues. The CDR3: CASSTSGNQETQYF. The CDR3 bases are TGTGCCAGCAGTACTAGCGGGAACCAAGAGACCCAGTACTTC.

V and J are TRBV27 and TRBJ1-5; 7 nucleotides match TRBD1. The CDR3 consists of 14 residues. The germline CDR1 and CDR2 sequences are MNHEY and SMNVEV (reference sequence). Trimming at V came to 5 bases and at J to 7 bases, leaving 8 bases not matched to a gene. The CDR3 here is CASSTYGTAQPQHF. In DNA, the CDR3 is TGTGCCAGCAGTACTTACGGGACAGCCCAGCCCCAGCATTTT.

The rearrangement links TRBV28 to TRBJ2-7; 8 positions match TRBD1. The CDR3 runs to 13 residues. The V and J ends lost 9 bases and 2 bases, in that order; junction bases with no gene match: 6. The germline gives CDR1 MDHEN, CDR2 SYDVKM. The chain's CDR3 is CASSGGDPYEQYF. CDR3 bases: TGTGCCAGTTCAGGGGGCGACCCCTACGAGCAGTACTTC.

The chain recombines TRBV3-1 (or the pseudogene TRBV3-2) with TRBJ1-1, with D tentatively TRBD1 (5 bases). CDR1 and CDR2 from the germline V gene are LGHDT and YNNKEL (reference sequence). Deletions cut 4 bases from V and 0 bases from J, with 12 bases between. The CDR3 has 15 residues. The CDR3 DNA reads TGTGCCAGCAGCCCCCCATGGGGGGTGAACACTGAAGCTTTCTTT. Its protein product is CASSPPWGVNTEAFF.

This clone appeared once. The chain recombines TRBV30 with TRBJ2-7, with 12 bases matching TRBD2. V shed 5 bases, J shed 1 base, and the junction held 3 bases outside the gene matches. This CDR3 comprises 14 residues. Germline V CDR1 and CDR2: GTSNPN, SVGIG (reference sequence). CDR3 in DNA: TGTGCCTGGGGCGGACTAGCGGGATCCTACGAGCAGTACTTC. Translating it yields CAWGGLAGSYEQYF.

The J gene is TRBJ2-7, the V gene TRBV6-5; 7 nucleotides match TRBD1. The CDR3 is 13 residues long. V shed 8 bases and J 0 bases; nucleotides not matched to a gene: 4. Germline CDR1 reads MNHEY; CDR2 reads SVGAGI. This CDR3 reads CASFGDSSYEQYF. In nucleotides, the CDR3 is TGTGCCAGCTTCGGGGACAGCTCCTACGAGCAGTACTTC.

CDR3 nucleotide sequence: TGTGCCAGCGGATTAAGTCGAGGGGGAGAAGCGAATGAGCAGTTCTTC. Translated, it gives CASGLSRGGEANEQFF. J is TRBJ2-1 and V is TRBV7-9; a weak D match, TRBD1 (6 bases). This CDR3 has 16 amino acids. Germline V gene lookup returns CDR1 SEHNR and CDR2 FQNEAQ (reference sequence). V was cut by 8 bases and J by 7 bases, with 24 bases left in between. The whole variable domain, remainder taken from reference TRBV7-9 and TRBJ2-1, is DTGVSQNPRHKITKRGQNVTFRCDPISEHNRLYWYRQTLGQGPEFLTYFQNEAQLEKSRLLSDRFSAERPKGSFSTLEIQRTEQGDSAMYLCASGLSRGGEANEQFFGPGTRLTVL.

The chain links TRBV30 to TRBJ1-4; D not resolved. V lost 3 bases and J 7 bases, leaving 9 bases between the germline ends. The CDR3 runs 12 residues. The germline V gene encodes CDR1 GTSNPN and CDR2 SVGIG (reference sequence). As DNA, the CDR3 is TGTGCCTGGAGCCTGCACGCTGAAAAACTGTTTTTT. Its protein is CAWSLHAEKLFF.

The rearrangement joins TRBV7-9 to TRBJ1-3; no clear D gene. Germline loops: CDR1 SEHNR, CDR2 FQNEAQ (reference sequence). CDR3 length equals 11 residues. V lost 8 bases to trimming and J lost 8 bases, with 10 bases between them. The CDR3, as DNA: TGTGCCAGCGCTAGGGCGGACACCATATATTTT. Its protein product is CASARADTIYF.

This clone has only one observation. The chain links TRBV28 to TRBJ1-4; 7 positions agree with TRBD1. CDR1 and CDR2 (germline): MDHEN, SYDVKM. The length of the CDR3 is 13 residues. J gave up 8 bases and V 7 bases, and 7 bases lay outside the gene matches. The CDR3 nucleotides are TGTGCCAGCACCCAGGGGGGTGGGGAAAAACTGTTTTTT. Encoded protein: CASTQGGGEKLFF.

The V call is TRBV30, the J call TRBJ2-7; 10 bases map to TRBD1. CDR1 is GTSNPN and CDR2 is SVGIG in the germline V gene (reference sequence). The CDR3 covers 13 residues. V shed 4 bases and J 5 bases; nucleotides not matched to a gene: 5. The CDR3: CAWMTGGFNEQYF. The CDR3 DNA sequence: TGTGCCTGGATGACAGGGGGCTTCAACGAGCAGTACTTC.

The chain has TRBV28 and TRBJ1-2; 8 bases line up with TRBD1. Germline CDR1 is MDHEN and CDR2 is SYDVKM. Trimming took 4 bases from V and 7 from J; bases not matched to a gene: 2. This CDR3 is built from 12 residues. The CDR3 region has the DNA TGTGCCAGCAGTTCAGGGGGCTTTGGCTACACCTTC. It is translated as CASSSGGFGYTF.

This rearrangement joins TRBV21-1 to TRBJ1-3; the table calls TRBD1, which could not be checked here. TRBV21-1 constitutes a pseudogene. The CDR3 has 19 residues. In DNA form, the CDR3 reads TGTGCCAGCAGCCAATCCCTTCGGCCCGGGACAGGGGACGGAAACACCATATATTTT. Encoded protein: CASSQSLRPGTGDGNTIYF.

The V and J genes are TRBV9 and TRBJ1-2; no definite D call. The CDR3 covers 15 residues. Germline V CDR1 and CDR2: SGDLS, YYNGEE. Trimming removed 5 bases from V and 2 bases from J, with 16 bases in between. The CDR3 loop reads CASRAPGLANYGYTF. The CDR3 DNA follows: TGTGCCAGCAGGGCCCCGGGGTTGGCCAACTATGGCTACACCTTC.

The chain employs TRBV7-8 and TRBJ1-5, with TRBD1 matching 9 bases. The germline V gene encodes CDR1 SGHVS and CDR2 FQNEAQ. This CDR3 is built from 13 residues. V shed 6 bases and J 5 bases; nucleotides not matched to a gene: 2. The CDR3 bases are TGTGCCAGCAGTTGGACAGGGGATCAGCCCCAGCATTTT. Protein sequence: CASSWTGDQPQHF.

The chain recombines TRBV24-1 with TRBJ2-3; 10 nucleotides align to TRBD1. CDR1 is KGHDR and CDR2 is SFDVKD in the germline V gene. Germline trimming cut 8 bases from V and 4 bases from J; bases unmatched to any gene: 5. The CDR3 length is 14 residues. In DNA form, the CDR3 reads TGTGCCACCAACGGACAGGGGGTCGCAGATACGCAGTATTTT. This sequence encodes CATNGQGVADTQYF.

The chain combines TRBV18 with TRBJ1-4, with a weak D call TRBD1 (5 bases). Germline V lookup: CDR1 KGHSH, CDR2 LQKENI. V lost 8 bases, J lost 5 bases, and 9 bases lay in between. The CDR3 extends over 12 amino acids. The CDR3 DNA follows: TGTGCCAGCACTGACAGAAATGAAAAACTGTTTTTT. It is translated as CASTDRNEKLFF. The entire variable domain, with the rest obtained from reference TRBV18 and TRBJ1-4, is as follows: NAGVMQNPRHLVRRRGQEARLRCSPMKGHSHVYWYRQLPEEGLKFMVYLQKENIIDESGMPKERFSAEFPKEGPSILRIQQVVRGDSAAYFCASTDRNEKLFFGSGTQLSVL.

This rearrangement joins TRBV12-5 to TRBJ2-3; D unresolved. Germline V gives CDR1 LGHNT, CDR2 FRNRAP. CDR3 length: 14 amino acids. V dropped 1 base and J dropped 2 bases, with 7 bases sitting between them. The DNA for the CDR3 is TGTGCTAGTGGTTTGGGACGAAACACAGATACGCAGTATTTT. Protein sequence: CASGLGRNTDTQYF.

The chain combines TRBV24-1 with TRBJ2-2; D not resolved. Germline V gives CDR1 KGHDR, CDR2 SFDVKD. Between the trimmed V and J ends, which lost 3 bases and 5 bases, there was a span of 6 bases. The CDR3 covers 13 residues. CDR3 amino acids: CATSDERTGELFF. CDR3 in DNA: TGTGCCACCAGTGATGAACGAACCGGGGAGCTGTTTTTT.

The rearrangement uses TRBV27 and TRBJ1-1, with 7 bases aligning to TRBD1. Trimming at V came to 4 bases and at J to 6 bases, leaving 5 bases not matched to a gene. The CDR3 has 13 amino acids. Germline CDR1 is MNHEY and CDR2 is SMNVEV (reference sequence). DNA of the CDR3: TGTGCCAGCAGTTCCCGACAGGGCGCTGAAGCTTTCTTT. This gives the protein CASSSRQGAEAFF.

Here the CDR3 DNA reads TGTGCCACTTCAGCCAACCCCGCAGTCTCTGGAAACACCATATATTTT. This codes for CATSANPAVSGNTIYF. The chain carries TRBV28 and TRBJ1-3; no definite D call. Germline CDR1 reads MDHEN; CDR2 reads SYDVKM. V dropped 10 bases and J dropped 0 bases, with 19 bases sitting between them. This CDR3 spans 16 amino acids.

CDR3: CASSATMNTEAFF. The CDR3 nucleotides are TGTGCCAGCAGCGCCACTATGAACACTGAAGCTTTCTTT. This chain connects TRBV9 to TRBJ1-1; unclear D gene. The V end lost 3 bases, the J end lost 0 bases, and 6 bases lay between the germline ends. Germline V gene data show CDR1 as SGDLS and CDR2 as YYNGEE. The CDR3 is 13 residues long.